This T cell receptor (beta chain) derives from a study of T-cell reconstitution after alpha-beta-depleted transplantation in children. Only a few counts were recorded for this clonotype. Trimming took 1 base from V and 1 from J; bases not matched to a gene: 5. The CDR3 is made up of 15 amino acids. In germline, CDR1 is DFQATT, CDR2 SNEGSKA (reference sequence). The TCRbeta library was prepared with unique molecular identifiers. Via MiXCR, TCRdb re-called the PCR reads, giving one row per CDR3 protein. The table shows hundreds of thousands of distinct CDR3 sequences, with around 16% occurring only once.

This TCR was recovered from a human donor who donated a stem cell graft to a child with acute myeloid leukemia. The source material was PBMCs from the stem cell graft donor, sampled from the stem cell graft. The chain employs TRBV20-1 and TRBJ1-1; 8 bases map to TRBD1. CDR3 protein: CSARGTGIANTEAFF. The CDR3 DNA follows: TGCAGTGCTAGAGGGACAGGGATAGCGAACACTGAAGCTTTCTTT.